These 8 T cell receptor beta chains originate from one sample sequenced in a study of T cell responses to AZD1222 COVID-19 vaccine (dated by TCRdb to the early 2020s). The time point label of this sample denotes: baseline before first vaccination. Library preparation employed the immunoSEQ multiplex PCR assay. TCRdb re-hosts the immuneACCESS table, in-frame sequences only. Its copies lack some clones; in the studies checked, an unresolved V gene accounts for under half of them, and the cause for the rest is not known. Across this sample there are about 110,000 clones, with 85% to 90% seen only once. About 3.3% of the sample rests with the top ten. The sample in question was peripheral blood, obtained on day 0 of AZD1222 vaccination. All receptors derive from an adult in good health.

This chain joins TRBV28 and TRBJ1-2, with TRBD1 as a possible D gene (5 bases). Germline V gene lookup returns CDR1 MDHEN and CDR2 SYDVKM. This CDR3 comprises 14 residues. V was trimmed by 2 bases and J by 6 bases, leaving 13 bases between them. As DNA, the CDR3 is TGTGCCAGCAGTTTAAGGGCGGGGGTCCATGGCTACACCTTC. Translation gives CASSLRAGVHGYTF.

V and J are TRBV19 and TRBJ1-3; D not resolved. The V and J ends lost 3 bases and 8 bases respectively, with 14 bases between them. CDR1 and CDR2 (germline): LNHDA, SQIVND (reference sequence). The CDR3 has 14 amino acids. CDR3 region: CASSIPRREDTIYF. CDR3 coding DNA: TGTGCCAGTAGTATCCCCCGCCGAGAGGACACCATATATTTT.

In DNA form, the CDR3 reads TGTGCCAGCAGCTCGACTCGAACGGACGGGAACACTGAAGCTTTCTTT. Its protein is CASSSTRTDGNTEAFF. The chain employs TRBV5-5 and TRBJ1-1; D unclear. CDR3 length: 16 amino acids. The V gene lost 3 bases and the J gene lost 1 base, with 16 bases spanning the gap. Germline CDR1 is SGHKS and CDR2 is YYEKEE (reference sequence).

This chain's CDR3 is CASSEVGQSTVTGELFF. In DNA form, the CDR3 reads TGTGCCAGCTCAGAGGTGGGACAGTCCACTGTCACCGGGGAGCTGTTTTTT. The rearrangement links TRBV18 to TRBJ2-2; 7 nucleotides align to TRBD1. Germline V lookup: CDR1 KGHSH, CDR2 LQKENI. With V trimmed by 5 bases and J by 4 bases, 13 bases remained unmatched. The CDR3 spans 17 residues.

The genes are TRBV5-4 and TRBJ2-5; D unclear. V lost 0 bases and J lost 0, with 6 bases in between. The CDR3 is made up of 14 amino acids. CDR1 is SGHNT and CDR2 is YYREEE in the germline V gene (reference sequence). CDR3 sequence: CASSLGAYQETQYF. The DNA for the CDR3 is TGTGCCAGCAGCTTGGGTGCGTACCAAGAGACCCAGTACTTC.

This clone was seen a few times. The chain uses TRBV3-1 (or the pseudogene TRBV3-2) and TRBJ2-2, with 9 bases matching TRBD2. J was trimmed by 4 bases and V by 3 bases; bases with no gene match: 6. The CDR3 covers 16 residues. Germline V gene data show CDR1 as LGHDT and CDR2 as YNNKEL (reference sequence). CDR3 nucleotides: TGTGCCAGCAGCCAGCGGGGGGGCGGTGGCACCGGGGAGCTGTTTTTT. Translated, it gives CASSQRGGGGTGELFF.

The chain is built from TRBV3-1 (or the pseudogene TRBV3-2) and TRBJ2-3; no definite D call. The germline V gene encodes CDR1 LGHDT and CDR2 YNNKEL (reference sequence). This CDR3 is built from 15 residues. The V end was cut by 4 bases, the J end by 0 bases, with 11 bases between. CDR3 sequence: CASSLVWASTDTQYF. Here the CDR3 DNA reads TGTGCCAGCAGCCTCGTGTGGGCTAGCACAGATACGCAGTATTTT.

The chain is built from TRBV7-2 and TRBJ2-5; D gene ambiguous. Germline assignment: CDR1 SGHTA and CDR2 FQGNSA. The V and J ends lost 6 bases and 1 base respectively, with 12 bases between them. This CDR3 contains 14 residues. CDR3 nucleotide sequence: TGTGCCAGCAGTCCCAGTTACTCCCAAGAGACCCAGTACTTC. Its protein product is CASSPSYSQETQYF.